The 19 T cell receptor beta chains listed next were all sequenced from one sample in a study of T cell responses to AZD1222 COVID-19 vaccine. Only in-frame clones appear in the TCRdb table, and some are missing; sequencing was by immunoSEQ multiplex PCR. The sample holds roughly 120,000 clones, 88% seen once. The input for sequencing was peripheral blood, taken on day 0 of AZD1222 vaccination. These receptor sequences come from an adult in good health.

V gene TRBV5-1 combines with J gene TRBJ1-3, with D unclear. V was trimmed by 0 bases and J by 1 base, leaving 8 bases between them. The germline V gene encodes CDR1 SGHRS and CDR2 YFSETQ. The CDR3 has 15 amino acids. CDR3 nucleotides: TGCGCCAGCAGCTTGGCAGATCCTTCTGGAAACACCATATATTTT. Translating gives CASSLADPSGNTIYF.

The chain carries TRBV29-1 and TRBJ1-2, with TRBD1 as a possible D gene (5 bases). Trimming took 6 bases from V and 3 from J, leaving 11 bases between them. Germline CDR1 is SQVTM and CDR2 is ANQGSEA. The CDR3 covers 12 residues. This chain's CDR3 is CSVVGTDYGYTF. CDR3 DNA: TGCAGCGTCGTAGGGACCGACTATGGCTACACCTTC.

The V and J genes are TRBV27 and TRBJ1-6; D possibly corresponds to TRBD1 (5 bases). In germline, CDR1 is MNHEY, CDR2 SMNVEV (reference sequence). V gave up 6 bases and J gave up 3 bases, with 15 bases separating them. CDR3 length: 16 residues. The CDR3 DNA is TGTGCCAGCAGCTCGTTGACGGGGGGCTATAATTCACCCCTCCACTTT. Its protein product is CASSSLTGGYNSPLHF.

This rearrangement joins TRBV12-3 or TRBV12-4 to TRBJ1-3; D uncertain. The CDR3 is made up of 13 amino acids. Trimming cost V 2 bases and J 9 bases, with 11 bases left between them. CDR3 region: CASSLRGEGTIYF. DNA for the CDR3: TGTGCCAGCAGTTTACGCGGGGAGGGCACCATATATTTT.

The chain employs TRBV3-1 (or the pseudogene TRBV3-2) and TRBJ2-3; TRBD2 agrees at 8 bases. The ends lost 2 bases at V and 4 bases at J; junction bases unmatched: 11. Germline CDR1 LGHDT, CDR2 YNNKEL (reference sequence). The CDR3 length is 17 residues. CDR3 coding DNA: TGTGCCAGCAGCCAAATAATTAGCGGGATGGCCCCAGATACGCAGTATTTT. Translating it yields CASSQIISGMAPDTQYF.

This clone was recorded once. V usage is TRBV11-3 and J usage is TRBJ2-7; the D gene is possibly TRBD2 (5 bases). Trimming removed 3 bases at V and 3 bases at J, with 9 bases between. In germline, CDR1 is SGHNT, CDR2 YENEEA. This CDR3 is 13 amino acids long. The CDR3 reads CASSFLSGYEQYF. CDR3 bases: TGTGCCAGCAGCTTCCTAAGCGGCTACGAGCAGTACTTC.

The gene calls are TRBV9 and TRBJ2-7; the D gene is possibly TRBD1 (5 bases). Per the germline V gene, CDR1 is SGDLS and CDR2 is YYNGEE. V was pared by 2 bases and J by 2 bases, with 11 bases between. This CDR3 is 14 amino acids long. The DNA for the CDR3 is TGTGCCAGCAGCGTGGGGCGACAGCCCTACGAGCAGTACTTC. This sequence encodes CASSVGRQPYEQYF. Using reference TRBV9 and TRBJ2-7 for the parts outside the CDR3, the full variable domain is DSGVTQTPKHLITATGQRVTLRCSPRSGDLSVYWYQQSLDQGLQFLIQYYNGEERAKGNILERFSAQQFPDLHSELNLSSLELGDSALYFCASSVGRQPYEQYFGPGTRLTVT.

J is TRBJ1-2 and V is TRBV5-6, with D unresolved. Trimming took 4 bases from V and 4 from J, leaving 14 bases between them. The CDR3 loop spans 14 amino acids. The V gene's germline CDR1 is SGHDT and CDR2 YYEEEE. The CDR3 protein is CASSPLTSSYGYTF. In nucleotides, the CDR3 is TGTGCCAGCAGCCCATTAACCAGCTCCTATGGCTACACCTTC.

The CDR3 loop is CASSYIVINEQFF. The CDR3, as DNA: TGTGCCAGCAGTTACATTGTCATCAATGAGCAGTTCTTC. The J gene is TRBJ2-1, the V gene TRBV6-2 or TRBV6-3; D not certain. Between the trimmed V and J ends, which lost 2 bases and 6 bases, there was a span of 8 bases. The CDR3 length is 13 residues. CDR1 MNHEY and CDR2 SVGEGT come from the germline V gene.

The chain joins TRBV5-5 to TRBJ2-3, with D unresolved. V was shortened by 3 bases and J by 3 bases, with 5 bases between the two germline ends. In germline, CDR1 is SGHKS, CDR2 YYEKEE (reference sequence). The CDR3 spans 12 residues. The DNA of the CDR3 is TGTGCCAGCAGCTATGGAACAGATACGCAGTATTTT. The encoded protein is CASSYGTDTQYF. Combining the CDR3 with reference TRBV5-5 and TRBJ2-3 gives the whole variable domain DAGVTQSPTHLIKTRGQQVTLRCSPISGHKSVSWYQQVLGQGPQFIFQYYEKEERGRGNFPDRFSARQFPNYSSELNVNALLLGDSALYLCASSYGTDTQYFGPGTRLTVL.

The CDR3 DNA reads TGTGCCAGCAGCTTGTGGCGGGAGAGGAACAATGAGCAGTTCTTC. Translated, it gives CASSLWRERNNEQFF. The chain links TRBV7-3 to TRBJ2-1; 7 bases agree with TRBD2. The trim removed 3 bases at V and 5 bases at J, leaving 7 bases unmatched. Germline V gives CDR1 SGHTA, CDR2 FQGTGA. The CDR3 spans 15 residues.

V gene TRBV4-2 combines with J gene TRBJ1-2; 10 bases agree with TRBD1. The germline V gene has CDR1 LGHNA and CDR2 YNFKEQ. This CDR3 is built from 15 residues. The ends lost 0 bases at V and 8 bases at J; junction bases unmatched: 6. CDR3: CASSQEGQGLGGYTF. The DNA for the CDR3 is TGTGCCAGCAGCCAAGAGGGACAGGGGCTAGGGGGCTACACCTTC.

The V call is TRBV27, the J call TRBJ1-2; a weak D match, TRBD1 (5 bases). The CDR3 spans 13 residues. Trimming left V 7 bases short and J 5 bases short, with 14 bases between. Germline V gene sequence: CDR1 MNHEY, CDR2 SMNVEV (reference sequence). The CDR3 reads CASTPRGAYGYTF. The CDR3 nucleotides are TGTGCCAGCACTCCGAGAGGGGCATATGGCTACACCTTC.

This chain uses TRBV20-1 with TRBJ1-1, with TRBD1 matching over 7 bases. CDR3 length: 15 residues. Germline CDR1 and CDR2: DFQATT and SNEGSKA (reference sequence). J gave up 1 base and V 3 bases, and 8 bases lay outside the gene matches. CDR3 bases: TGCAGTGCTAGTAGAAATACAGGGGCGAACACTGAAGCTTTCTTT. Amino acids: CSASRNTGANTEAFF.

This chain joins TRBV6-5 and TRBJ2-3, with 7 bases lining up with TRBD1. The germline gives CDR1 MNHEY, CDR2 SVGAGI. The CDR3 runs 15 residues. With V trimmed by 5 bases and J by 3 bases, 8 bases remained unmatched. The CDR3 nucleotides are TGTGCCAGCAGTCCTCGACAGGGTCTGACAGATACGCAGTATTTT. Residues: CASSPRQGLTDTQYF.

This clone was observed a few times. The chain joins TRBV11-2 to TRBJ1-1; D ambiguous. V dropped 4 bases and J dropped 2 bases, with 8 bases sitting between them. Germline CDR1 and CDR2: SGHAT and FQNNGV. The CDR3 totals 13 residues. Here the CDR3 reads CASSYRENTEAFF. Written as DNA, the CDR3 is TGTGCCAGCAGCTACCGAGAAAACACTGAAGCTTTCTTT.

The CDR3 sequence: CASSFAGQGDYGYTF. The CDR3 DNA reads as TGTGCCAGCAGCTTCGCAGGACAGGGAGACTATGGCTACACCTTC. This chain links TRBV11-3 with TRBJ1-2; 8 positions agree with TRBD1. J lost 3 bases, V lost 3 bases, and 6 bases had no gene match. CDR1 and CDR2 from the germline V gene are SGHNT and YENEEA. CDR3 length: 15 residues.

J is TRBJ2-3 and V is TRBV19; 13 bases line up with TRBD2. The CDR3 length is 18 residues. The J segment lost 2 bases and the V segment lost 4 bases, leaving 9 bases of the junction unmatched. Germline V lookup: CDR1 LNHDA, CDR2 SQIVND (reference sequence). CDR3 sequence (DNA): TGTGCCAGTAGTAACCTACTAGCGGGGGGGCCTCCCACAGATACGCAGTATTTT. It specifies CASSNLLAGGPPTDTQYF.

This chain links TRBV7-8 with TRBJ2-1, with D perhaps matching TRBD2 (5 bases). The germline V gene has CDR1 SGHVS and CDR2 FQNEAQ. V was clipped by 5 bases and J by 1 base, with 12 bases between them. The CDR3 sequence is 15 residues long. The CDR3 region is CASSPYRTSYNEQFF. CDR3 coding DNA: TGTGCCAGCAGCCCTTATCGGACTTCCTACAATGAGCAGTTCTTC.